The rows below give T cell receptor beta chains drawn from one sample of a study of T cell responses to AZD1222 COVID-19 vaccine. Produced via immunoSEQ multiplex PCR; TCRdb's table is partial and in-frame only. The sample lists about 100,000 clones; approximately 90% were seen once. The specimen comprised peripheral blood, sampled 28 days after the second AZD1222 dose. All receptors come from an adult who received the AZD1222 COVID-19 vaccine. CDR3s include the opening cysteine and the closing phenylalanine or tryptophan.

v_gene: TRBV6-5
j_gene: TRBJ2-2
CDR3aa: CASSSPNTGELFF

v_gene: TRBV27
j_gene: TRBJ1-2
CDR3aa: CASSPRTGDRISGGYTF

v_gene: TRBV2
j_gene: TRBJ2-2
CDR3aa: CASRLRGTGDTGELFF

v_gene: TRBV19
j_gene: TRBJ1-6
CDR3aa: CASSIDWGARSSPLHF

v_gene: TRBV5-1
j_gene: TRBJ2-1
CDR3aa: CASSFSGGSSYNEQFF

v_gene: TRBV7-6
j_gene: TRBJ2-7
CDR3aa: CASSPRTAYEQYF

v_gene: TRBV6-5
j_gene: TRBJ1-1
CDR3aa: CASSQIQGGGTEAFF

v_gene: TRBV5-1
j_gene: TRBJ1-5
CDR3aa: CASSLGDRGREPQHF

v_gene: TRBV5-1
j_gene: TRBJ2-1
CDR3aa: CASSLSLYGYNEQFF

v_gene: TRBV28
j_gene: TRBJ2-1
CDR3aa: CASREAGGSYNEQFF

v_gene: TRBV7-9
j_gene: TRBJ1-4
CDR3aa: CASSLARGGLGNEKLFF

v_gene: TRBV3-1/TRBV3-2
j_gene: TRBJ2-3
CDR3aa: CASSLRLAGTSTDTQYF

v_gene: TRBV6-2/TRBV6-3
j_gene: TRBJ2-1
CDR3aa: CASSSWLRGTSVYNEQFF

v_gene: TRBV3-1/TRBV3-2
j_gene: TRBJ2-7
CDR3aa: CASSPAGTGIVQQYF

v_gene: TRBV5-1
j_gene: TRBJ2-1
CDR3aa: CASSLAATRNNEQFF

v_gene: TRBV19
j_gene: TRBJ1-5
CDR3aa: CASSPTGQSQPQHF

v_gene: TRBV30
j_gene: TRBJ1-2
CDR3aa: CAGGVSSYGYTF

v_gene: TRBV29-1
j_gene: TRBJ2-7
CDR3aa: CSAVGGLTYEQYF

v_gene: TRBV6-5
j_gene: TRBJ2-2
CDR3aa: CASSTHRVQPGELFF

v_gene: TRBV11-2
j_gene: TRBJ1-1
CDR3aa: CASSPRHGSNTEAFF

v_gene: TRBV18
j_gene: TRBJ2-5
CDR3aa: CASSPGIQETQYF

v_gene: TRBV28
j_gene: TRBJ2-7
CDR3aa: CASSPTAGSSYEQYF